Listed below are T cell receptor beta chains from one sample, sequenced in a study of T cells in Graves' hyperthyroidism and ophthalmopathy. TCRdb re-called the multiplex PCR reads through MiXCR, storing one row per CDR3 protein. The sample has a few hundred thousand distinct CDR3 sequences, more than 15% seen once. Sequencing was carried out using blood. Receptor source: a woman between 40 and 55 years old with Graves' ophthalmopathy. Both conserved end residues are part of each CDR3. Fields, in order: CDR3 length, V gene, D gene, J gene, clone size, CDR3 DNA, CDR3 protein. The D gene is left open where the match is weak. Size is omitted from some rows. Given values are once, few, many or a class for expanded clones.

15	TRBV12-3/TRBV12-4	TRBD1	TRBJ2-3	.	TGTGCCAGCAGTACCCGACAGGGGGCAACAGATACGCAGTATTTT	CASSTRQGATDTQYF
14	TRBV27	.	TRBJ2-7	.	TGTGCCAGCAGTCTTATTGGACAGTCCTACGAGCAGTACTTC	CASSLIGQSYEQYF
15	TRBV11-2	.	TRBJ2-3	.	TGTGCCAGCAGCTTAGTAGGGCGGGGTTCAGATACGCAGTATTTT	CASSLVGRGSDTQYF
16	TRBV6-1	TRBD1	TRBJ1-1	.	TGTGCCAGCAGGCCCCCGGGACAGAGGGGGAACACTGAAGCTTTCTTT	CASRPPGQRGNTEAFF
16	TRBV20-1	TRBD1	TRBJ2-3	many	TGCAGTGCTCTTGACAGGGGCGGACACAGCACAGATACGCAGTATTTT	CSALDRGGHSTDTQYF
14	TRBV28	.	TRBJ1-1	many	TGTGCCAGCGCTTGGGCAGGTGAGAACACTGAAGCTTTCTTT	CASAWAGENTEAFF
13	TRBV19	.	TRBJ2-2	few	TGTGCCAGTAGTATCGGGCATGCCGGGGAGCTGTTTTTT	CASSIGHAGELFF
15	TRBV27	.	TRBJ1-2	many	TGTGCCAGCAGTTTATCGGCAGGGGTAAACTATGGCTACACCTTC	CASSLSAGVNYGYTF
13	TRBV5-1	.	TRBJ1-4	many	TGCGCCAGCACACGGGGAGAGAATGAAAAACTGTTTTTT	CASTRGENEKLFF
16	TRBV3-1	.	TRBJ2-1	many	TGTGCCAGCAGCCAAGTAGGGGGGCGTAAGTACAATGAGCAGTTCTTC	CASSQVGGRKYNEQFF
15	TRBV6-1	TRBD1	TRBJ2-1	few	TGTGCCAGCAGGGCGACAGGGGGGACCAACAATGAGCAGTTCTTC	CASRATGGTNNEQFF
15	TRBV28	TRBD1	TRBJ2-1	many	TGTGCCAGCAGTCCCGGGACAGACCCTAGGAATGAGCAGTTCTTC	CASSPGTDPRNEQFF
14	TRBV11-2	.	TRBJ1-3	many	TGTGCCAGCAACCTACACGGGGGTGGAAACACCATATATTTT	CASNLHGGGNTIYF
14	TRBV28	.	TRBJ1-5	many	TGTGCCAGCAGTCCCCCAACGGGAAATCAGCCCCAGCATTTT	CASSPPTGNQPQHF
14	TRBV15	.	TRBJ2-5	.	TGTGCCACCAGCAGAGATCGGGGCGGGGAGACCCAGTACTTC	CATSRDRGGETQYF
18	TRBV5-1	TRBD2	TRBJ2-3	many	TGCGCCAGCAGCTGGACCGGGACTAGCGGGACCAGCACAGATACGCAGTATTTT	CASSWTGTSGTSTDTQYF
14	TRBV3-1	.	TRBJ1-2	many	TGTGCCAGCAGCCAAGTCAGAGGGGGGAGCGGCTACACCTTC	CASSQVRGGSGYTF
13	TRBV4-1	.	TRBJ1-6	few	TGCGCCAGCAGCCAAGGCACCGATTCACCCCTCCACTTT	CASSQGTDSPLHF
16	TRBV27	TRBD1	TRBJ1-3	.	TGTGCCAGCAGTTCCCTCGGGACAGATACTGGAAACACCATATATTTT	CASSSLGTDTGNTIYF
13	TRBV6-1	.	TRBJ1-1	few	TGTGCCAGCAGCTGGGACCGAGAGTATGAAGCTTTCTTT	CASSWDREYEAFF
10	TRBV20-1	.	TRBJ2-7	many	TGCAGTGTGGGGGCCTACGAGCAGTACTTC	CSVGAYEQYF
16	TRBV6-1	.	TRBJ1-3	.	TGTGCCAGCAGTGAACCTGGGGGGGCGCCCGGAAACACCATATATTTT	CASSEPGGAPGNTIYF
15	TRBV15	TRBD2	TRBJ2-7	many	TGTGCCACCAGCAGAGGCACTAGCGCTACCTACGAGCAGTACTTC	CATSRGTSATYEQYF